This record looks at one T cell receptor (beta chain) sequence and its context. Original processing notes: Amplification with reference gene primers provided the estimates of nucleated cell counts. Profiling relied on immunoSEQ multiplex PCR, and the TCRdb table lists in-frame clones only, not all of them. V and J calls and clone size are those listed in that table; D and trimming were worked out from the DNA. The sample lists roughly 240,000 clones, about 84% occurring once. The source of the sample is a study of blood T cell repertoires in COVID-19. CDR3 length equals 14 residues. Germline V gene sequence: CDR1 GTSNPN, CDR2 SVGIG (reference sequence). V trimming: 1 base; J trimming: 6 bases; junction bases outside the gene matches: 5.

The chain employs TRBV30 and TRBJ1-5; TRBD1 matches 8 bases. Source material: PBMCs or T cells enriched from blood (not recorded which). This clonotype originated in a woman between 45 and 65 years old who had recovered from COVID-19. In DNA form, the CDR3 reads TGTGCCTGGAGTGGGACAGGGAGTCGTCAGCCCCAGCATTTT. Translated: CAWSGTGSRQPQHF.